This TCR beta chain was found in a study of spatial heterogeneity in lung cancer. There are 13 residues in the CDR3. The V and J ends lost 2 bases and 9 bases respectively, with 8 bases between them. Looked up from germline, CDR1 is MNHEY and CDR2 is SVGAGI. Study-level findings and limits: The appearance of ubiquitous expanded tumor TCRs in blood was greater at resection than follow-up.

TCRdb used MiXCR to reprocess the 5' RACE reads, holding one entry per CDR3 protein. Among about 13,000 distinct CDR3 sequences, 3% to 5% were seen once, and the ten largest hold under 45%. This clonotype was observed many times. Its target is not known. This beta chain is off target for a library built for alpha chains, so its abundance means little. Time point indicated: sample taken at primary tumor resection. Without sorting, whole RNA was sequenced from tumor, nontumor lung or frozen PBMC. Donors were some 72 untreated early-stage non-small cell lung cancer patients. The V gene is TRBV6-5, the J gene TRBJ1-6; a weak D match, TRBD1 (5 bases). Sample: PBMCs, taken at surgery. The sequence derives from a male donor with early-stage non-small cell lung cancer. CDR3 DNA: TGTGCCAGCAGTTACGAAAGGGGTTCACCCCTCCACTTT. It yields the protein CASSYERGSPLHF.